This T cell receptor beta chain came from a study of blood T cell repertoires in COVID-19. Study details: PBMCs, B-cell-depleted T cells, or T cells provided the cDNA or gDNA that made up the material.

TCRdb keeps only in-frame clones here, not all; method: immunoSEQ multiplex PCR. The sample records 120,000 to 150,000 clones, 84% being singletons. The length of the CDR3 is 16 residues. The germline V gene has CDR1 SGHTA and CDR2 FQGNSA. Between the trimmed V and J ends, which lost 2 bases and 4 bases, there was a span of 17 bases. The sequencing sample was made of PBMCs or T cells enriched from blood (not recorded which). The V gene is TRBV7-2, the J gene TRBJ1-1; no clear D gene. The sequence derives from a woman aged 50 to 60 who had been exposed to COVID-19. Here the CDR3 reads CASSLRGSAVGTEAFF. DNA of the CDR3: TGTGCCAGCAGCTTACGGGGATCGGCAGTCGGCACTGAAGCTTTCTTT.